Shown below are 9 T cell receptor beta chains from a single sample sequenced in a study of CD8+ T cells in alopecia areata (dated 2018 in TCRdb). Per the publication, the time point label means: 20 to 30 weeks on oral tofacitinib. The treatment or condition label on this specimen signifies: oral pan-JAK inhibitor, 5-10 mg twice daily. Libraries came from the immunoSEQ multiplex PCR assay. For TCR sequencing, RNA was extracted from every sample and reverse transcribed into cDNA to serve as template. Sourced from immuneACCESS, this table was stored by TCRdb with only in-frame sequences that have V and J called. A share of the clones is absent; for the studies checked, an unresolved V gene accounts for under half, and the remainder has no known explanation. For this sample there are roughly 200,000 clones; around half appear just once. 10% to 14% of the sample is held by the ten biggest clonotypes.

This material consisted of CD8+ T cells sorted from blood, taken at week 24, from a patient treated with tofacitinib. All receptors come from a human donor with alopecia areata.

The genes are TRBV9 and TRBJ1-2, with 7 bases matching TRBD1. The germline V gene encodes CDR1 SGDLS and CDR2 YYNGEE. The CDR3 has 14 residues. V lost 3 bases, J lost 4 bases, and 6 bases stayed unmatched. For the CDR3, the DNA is TGTGCCAGCAGCGGATACCGGGACAGCTATGGCTACACCTTC. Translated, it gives CASSGYRDSYGYTF.

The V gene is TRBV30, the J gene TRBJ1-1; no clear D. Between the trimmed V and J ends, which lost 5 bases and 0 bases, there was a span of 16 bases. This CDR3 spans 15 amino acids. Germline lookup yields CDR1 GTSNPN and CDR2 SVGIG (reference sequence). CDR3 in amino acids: CAWLGSRFMNTEAFF. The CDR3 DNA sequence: TGTGCCTGGTTAGGTTCGAGATTCATGAACACTGAAGCTTTCTTT.

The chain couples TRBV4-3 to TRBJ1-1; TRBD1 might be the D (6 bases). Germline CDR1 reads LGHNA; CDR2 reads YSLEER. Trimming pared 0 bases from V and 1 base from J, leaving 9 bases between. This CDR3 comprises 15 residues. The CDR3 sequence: CASSQEQGWNTEAFF. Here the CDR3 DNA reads TGCGCCAGCAGCCAAGAGCAGGGGTGGAACACTGAAGCTTTCTTT.

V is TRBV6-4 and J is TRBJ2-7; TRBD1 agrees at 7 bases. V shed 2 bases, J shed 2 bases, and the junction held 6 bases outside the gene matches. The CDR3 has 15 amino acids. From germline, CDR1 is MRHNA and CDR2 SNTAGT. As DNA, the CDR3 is TGTGCCAGCAGTGACGGCCAGGGGGATACCTACGAGCAGTACTTC. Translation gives CASSDGQGDTYEQYF.

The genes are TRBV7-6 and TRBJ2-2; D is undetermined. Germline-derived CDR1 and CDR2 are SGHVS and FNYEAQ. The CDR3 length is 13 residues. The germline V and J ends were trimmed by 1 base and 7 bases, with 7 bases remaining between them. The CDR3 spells CASSLGFSGELFF. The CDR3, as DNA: TGTGCCAGCAGCTTAGGGTTTAGCGGGGAGCTGTTTTTT. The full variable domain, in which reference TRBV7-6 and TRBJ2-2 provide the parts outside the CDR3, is GAGVSQSPRYKVTKRGQDVALRCDPISGHVSLYWYRQALGQGPEFLTYFNYEAQQDKSGLPNDRFSAERPEGSISTLTIQRTEQRDSAMYRCASSLGFSGELFFGEGSRLTVL.

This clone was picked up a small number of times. DNA of the CDR3: TGTGCCAGCAGCTACGAAGACCTCGACAGGACCACAGATACGCAGTATTTT. This codes for CASSYEDLDRTTDTQYF. The chain carries TRBV7-8 and TRBJ2-3; TRBD1 might be the D (6 bases). With 4 bases removed from V and 2 bases from J, the gap between germline ends came to 19 bases. CDR1 SGHVS and CDR2 FQNEAQ come from the germline V gene. This CDR3 is built from 17 residues. Full variable domain (remainder filled in from reference TRBV7-8 and TRBJ2-3): GAGVSQSPRYKVAKRGQDVALRCDPISGHVSLFWYQQALGQGPEFLTYFQNEAQLDKSGLPSDRFFAERPEGSVSTLKIQRTQQEDSAVYLCASSYEDLDRTTDTQYFGPGTRLTVL.

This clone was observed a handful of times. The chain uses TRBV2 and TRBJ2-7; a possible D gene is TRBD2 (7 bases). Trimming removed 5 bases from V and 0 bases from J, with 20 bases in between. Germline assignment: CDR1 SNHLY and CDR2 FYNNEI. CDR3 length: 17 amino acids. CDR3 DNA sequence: TGTGCCAGCAGTCAGGACAGCCAGCGGGATACCTCCTACGAGCAGTACTTC. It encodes CASSQDSQRDTSYEQYF.

In nucleotides, the CDR3 is TGTGCCAGCAGCCCGAGCGGGGGACGCACCGGGGAGCTGTTTTTT. It yields the protein CASSPSGGRTGELFF. V is TRBV11-2 and J is TRBJ2-2; TRBD2 aligns across 8 bases. Germline V CDR1 and CDR2: SGHAT, FQNNGV. This CDR3 spans 15 amino acids. The V gene end was trimmed by 5 bases and the J gene end by 4 bases; junction bases not matched to a gene: 6.

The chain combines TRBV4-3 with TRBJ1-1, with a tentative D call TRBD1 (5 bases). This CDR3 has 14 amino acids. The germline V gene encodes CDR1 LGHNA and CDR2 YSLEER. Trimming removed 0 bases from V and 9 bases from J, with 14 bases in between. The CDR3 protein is CASSQDLGPVQAFF. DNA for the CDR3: TGCGCCAGCAGCCAAGATCTGGGGCCAGTCCAAGCTTTCTTT.